The rows below give T cell receptor beta chains drawn from one sample of a study of blood T cell repertoires in COVID-19. Libraries were prepared by immunoSEQ multiplex PCR; TCRdb keeps only in-frame clonotypes and omits some of them. This sample yields nearly 50,000 clones, of which roughly 88% are seen a single time; around 14% belongs to the top ten. Sequencing used peripheral blood. The receptors shown here come from a human donor in a cohort sampled during active COVID-19. The CDR3 runs from the conserved cysteine through the conserved F or W. D genes are given only for firm matches. Part of the rows lack a size; the others show once, few, many or a class for expanded clones.

>TRBD1|TRBJ2-7|NA|TRBV25-1
CASTGQGYEQYF
TGTGCCAGCACAGGACAGGGCTACGAGCAGTACTTC
>TRBD1|TRBJ2-5|once|TRBV7-9
CASRPTGVQETQYF
TGTGCCAGCAGACCAACAGGGGTTCAAGAGACCCAGTACTTC
>TRBD2|TRBJ2-1|NA|TRBV9
CASSLGLAGASYNEQFF
TGTGCCAGCAGCCTGGGACTAGCGGGGGCTTCCTACAATGAGCAGTTCTTC
>NA|TRBJ2-5|NA|TRBV25-1
CASSEPTVGTQYF
TGTGCCAGCAGTGAGCCAACGGTCGGGACCCAGTACTTC
>TRBD2|TRBJ2-1|NA|TRBV7-2
CASSLGTSGRYNEQFF
TGTGCCAGCAGCTTGGGGACTAGCGGGAGGTACAATGAGCAGTTCTTC
>NA|TRBJ1-6|NA|TRBV5-6
CASSLATGARSYNSPLHF
TGTGCCAGCAGCTTGGCCACTGGGGCCCGCTCCTATAATTCACCCCTCCACTTT
>NA|TRBJ1-3|few|TRBV18
CASSPVPVSNTIYF
TGTGCCAGCTCACCTGTTCCGGTATCAAACACCATATATTTT
>TRBD2|TRBJ2-5|NA|TRBV28
CASRSSGQETQYF
TGTGCCAGCAGGTCTAGCGGCCAAGAGACCCAGTACTTC
>NA|TRBJ1-1|NA|TRBV29-1
CSVDRGYTEAFF
TGCAGCGTTGACAGGGGTTACACTGAAGCTTTCTTT
>NA|TRBJ1-6|medium-sized|TRBV27
CASSLTTSSYNSPLHF
TGTGCCAGCAGTTTAACCACGAGCTCCTATAATTCACCCCTCCACTTT
>TRBD1|TRBJ1-2|NA|TRBV4-1
CASSRPTGEYGYTF
TGCGCCAGCAGCCGGCCGACAGGGGAATATGGCTACACCTTC
>TRBD1|TRBJ2-5|NA|TRBV20-1
CSASRGGPGGETQYF
TGCAGTGCTAGTCGAGGGGGTCCAGGGGGAGAGACCCAGTACTTC
>NA|TRBJ2-1|NA|TRBV6-6
CASSYGLRKNNEQFF
TGTGCCAGCAGTTACGGACTAAGAAAAAACAATGAGCAGTTCTTC
>NA|TRBJ2-1|NA|TRBV14
CASSQVGGASSYNEQFF
TGTGCCAGCAGCCAGGTGGGGGGGGCGAGCTCCTACAATGAGCAGTTCTTC
>TRBD1|TRBJ1-2|few|TRBV30
CAWSPGQGLGYGYTF
TGTGCCTGGAGTCCGGGACAGGGGTTAGGGTATGGCTACACCTTC
>TRBD1|TRBJ2-6|few|TRBV2
CASSADRVGANVLTF
TGTGCCAGCAGTGCCGACAGGGTTGGGGCCAACGTCCTGACTTTC
>NA|TRBJ2-3|NA|TRBV28
CASSPLVASTDTQYF
TGTGCCAGCAGTCCCCTGGTGGCCAGCACAGATACGCAGTATTTT
>NA|TRBJ2-7|NA|TRBV6-1
CASSEKRSSSIYEQYF
TGTGCCAGCAGTGAAAAGCGGTCTAGCTCTATCTACGAGCAGTACTTC
>NA|TRBJ2-5|NA|TRBV5-4
CASSRTSERETQYF
TGTGCCAGCAGCAGAACTAGTGAGCGGGAGACCCAGTACTTC
>TRBD1|TRBJ1-1|NA|TRBV2
CASSVRGTEAFF
TGTGCCAGCAGCGTCAGGGGGACTGAAGCTTTCTTT
>NA|TRBJ1-4|NA|TRBV9
CASSVDEGVSEKLFF
TGTGCCAGCAGCGTAGATGAGGGGGTGTCTGAAAAACTGTTTTTT
>NA|TRBJ2-7|NA|TRBV30
CAWSVLQGPSYEQYF
TGTGCCTGGAGTGTACTGCAGGGGCCCTCCTACGAGCAGTACTTC
>NA|TRBJ2-3|NA|TRBV5-1
CASRPSGGASTDTQYF
TGCGCCAGCCGCCCTTCGGGGGGCGCGTCCACAGATACGCAGTATTTT
>TRBD2|TRBJ2-1|NA|TRBV19
CASRVAGGNEQFF
TGTGCCAGCCGGGTAGCGGGAGGCAATGAGCAGTTCTTC
>TRBD2|TRBJ2-3|NA|TRBV19
CASKKTSGRRTDTQYF
TGTGCCAGTAAAAAAACTAGCGGAAGAAGGACAGATACGCAGTATTTT
>NA|TRBJ1-1|NA|TRBV5-1
CASKGQGNTEAFF
TGCGCCAGTAAGGGACAAGGGAACACTGAAGCTTTCTTT
>NA|TRBJ1-3|NA|TRBV4-3
CASSQEGVGFSSGNTIYF
TGCGCCAGCAGCCAAGAAGGGGTAGGGTTTAGCTCTGGAAACACCATATATTTT
>NA|TRBJ1-3|NA|TRBV6-6
CASSDPGIGNTIYF
TGTGCCAGCAGTGACCCGGGGATAGGAAACACCATATATTTT
>TRBD1|TRBJ2-2|NA|TRBV27
CASKSGTGFTGELFF
TGTGCCAGCAAAAGCGGGACAGGGTTCACCGGGGAGCTGTTTTTT
>TRBD1|TRBJ2-2|NA|TRBV7-8
CASSNRTGDTGELFF
TGTGCCAGCAGCAACCGGACAGGCGACACCGGGGAGCTGTTTTTT
>TRBD1|TRBJ1-1|NA|TRBV10-3
CAISRVGQGGHSEAFF
TGTGCCATCAGTAGGGTCGGACAGGGGGGACATTCTGAAGCTTTCTTT
>NA|TRBJ2-3|NA|TRBV7-9
CASSLESRRPNTQYF
TGTGCCAGCAGCTTAGAGAGTCGGCGGCCTAATACGCAGTATTTT
>NA|TRBJ2-7|NA|TRBV5-1
CASSPATGRNEQYF
TGCGCCAGCAGCCCCGCGACAGGGAGGAACGAGCAGTACTTC
>TRBD2|TRBJ2-3|NA|TRBV5-1
CASSFSGGSTDTQYF
TGCGCCAGCAGCTTCTCGGGGGGAAGCACAGATACGCAGTATTTT
>TRBD2|TRBJ2-1|medium-sized|TRBV19
CASSNREGGYNEQFF
TGTGCCAGTAGTAACCGGGAGGGGGGATACAATGAGCAGTTCTTC
>NA|TRBJ2-7|once|TRBV30
CASQQQYEQYF
TGTGCCAGTCAACAGCAGTACGAGCAGTACTTC
>NA|TRBJ2-3|few|TRBV9
CASSVDGRGTDTQYF
TGTGCCAGCAGCGTAGATGGGAGGGGGACAGATACGCAGTATTTT
>NA|TRBJ2-5|NA|TRBV7-2
CASSFGGALETQYF
TGTGCCAGCAGCTTTGGCGGGGCCCTTGAGACCCAGTACTTC
>TRBD2|TRBJ2-7|NA|TRBV7-2
CASSQRGGGREQYF
TGTGCCAGCAGCCAGCGGGGAGGCGGGCGGGAGCAGTACTTC
>TRBD2|TRBJ2-7|NA|TRBV29-1
CSVLGTKSSYEQYF
TGCAGCGTGCTCGGGACTAAGAGCTCCTACGAGCAGTACTTC
>NA|TRBJ2-1|few|TRBV19
CASSIGSGKGFNEQFF
TGTGCCAGTAGTATAGGGTCTGGAAAGGGGTTCAATGAGCAGTTCTTC
>NA|TRBJ2-2|NA|TRBV19
CASSIGALNTGELFF
TGTGCCAGTAGTATAGGGGCCCTGAACACCGGGGAGCTGTTTTTT
>TRBD2|TRBJ2-1|NA|TRBV15
CATSRGLAGGPGNEQFF
TGTGCCACCAGCAGAGGGCTAGCGGGAGGGCCGGGAAATGAGCAGTTCTTC
>NA|TRBJ2-1|NA|TRBV5-1
CASSLGGLRDEQFF
TGCGCCAGCAGCTTGGGGGGCCTTCGGGATGAGCAGTTCTTC
>TRBD2|TRBJ2-3|NA|TRBV28
CASSSGTTYFTDTQYF
TGTGCCAGCAGTTCCGGGACTACCTATTTCACAGATACGCAGTATTTT
>TRBD1|TRBJ1-2|NA|TRBV20-1
CSASRGQAYGYTF
TGCAGTGCTAGTAGGGGACAGGCCTATGGCTACACCTTC
>NA|TRBJ2-2|NA|TRBV3-1/TRBV3-2
CASSQMFANTGELFF
TGTGCCAGCAGCCAAATGTTCGCGAACACCGGGGAGCTGTTTTTT
>NA|TRBJ2-2|NA|TRBV18
CASSPEYGGPNTGELFF
TGTGCCAGCTCACCCGAATACGGGGGGCCGAACACCGGGGAGCTGTTTTTT
>NA|TRBJ2-7|NA|TRBV4-1
CASSQRGGGAEEQYF
TGCGCCAGCAGCCAGCGGGGAGGAGGGGCTGAAGAGCAGTACTTC
>NA|TRBJ2-3|NA|TRBV5-1
CASSLGQRTDTQYF
TGCGCCAGCAGCTTGGGACAGCGCACAGATACGCAGTATTTT
>NA|TRBJ1-5|NA|TRBV5-8
CASSPWGRSNQPQHF
TGTGCCAGCAGCCCCTGGGGGAGGAGCAATCAGCCCCAGCATTTT
>TRBD1|TRBJ2-3|NA|TRBV5-1
CASRPGTGSADTQYF
TGCGCCAGCAGACCCGGGACAGGGTCGGCAGATACGCAGTATTTT
>TRBD2|TRBJ2-1|NA|TRBV11-3
CASSTRLASYNEQFF
TGTGCCAGCAGCACGAGACTAGCCTCCTACAATGAGCAGTTCTTC
>NA|TRBJ1-1|NA|TRBV6-2/TRBV6-3
CASTPARQNTEAFF
TGTGCCAGCACCCCGGCCCGACAGAACACTGAAGCTTTCTTT